One T cell receptor beta chain is described in this entry. The clone's antigen remains unknown. Per-base quality was not reported, and no clone a single base away is much larger than it. The CDR3 holds 12 amino acids from the cysteine to the phenylalanine. The only DNA kept is the CDR3, 36 bases in frame from the first base. At the junction V is shortened by 3 bases and J by 5 bases, with 7 bases in between. The germline V gene provides CDR1 MDHEN and CDR2 SYDVKM. Moderately to severely active disease, a Clinical Activity Score of at least 3, a NOSPECS grade of at least 4, and a duration under 3 months were present in ophthalmopathy patients. Patients with uncontrolled infections, other autoimmune diseases, pregnancy or lactation were excluded. Diagnoses were based on clinical symptoms, serum thyroxine and TRAb, thyroid ultrasound and orbital computed tomography. PBMCs were separated from 8 to 10 ml of fresh peripheral blood using Ficoll-Paque density gradient centrifugation. Total RNA was extracted with Trizol reagent, and quality was checked on an Agilent 2100 Bioanalyzer.

The record originates from a study of T cells in Graves' hyperthyroidism and ophthalmopathy (dated by TCRdb to about 2019). In the study overall: Peripheral blood was sampled at the time of initial diagnosis, prior to any treatment. The 100 or so discovery patients were randomly divided into training and test sets at a 7:3 ratio. The study also compared thyroid tissue and blood T-cell repertoires from over 5 Graves' hyperthyroidism patients. Once sampling was done, hyperthyroidism patients were given methimazole at a starting dose of 30 mg daily, whereas ophthalmopathy patients were given high-dose intravenous methylprednisolone. Prospective prediction of ophthalmopathy was tested in an independent validation cohort of some 19 hyperthyroidism patients and approximately 17 patients who later progressed to ophthalmopathy. The paper describes TCR Vbeta CDR3 sequencing of about 140 peripheral blood samples, made up of some 42 ophthalmopathy patients, approximately 73 hyperthyroidism patients and about 17 progressor patients. To identify distinguishing TCR V-J signatures, a discovery cohort of some 99 patients was used, comprising 43 with Graves' ophthalmopathy and 55 to 65 with stable Graves' hyperthyroidism. The study at large found these results: In validation, progression to ophthalmopathy was predicted by the model with 70.59% sensitivity and approximately 78% specificity, a median of about 6.4 months before onset. Sample size was not statistically predetermined, and blinding of investigators to group allocation was not performed. In cross-validation, a model built on a 13 V-J signature told ophthalmopathy apart from stable hyperthyroidism with about 90% sensitivity and roughly 82% specificity, and in testing the same model reached 80%/75%. Most expanded thyroid clonotypes (frequency above 0.001) were also found in blood, which suggests that blood repertoires may mirror thyroid immune responses.

The TCR beta CDR3 regions were amplified from the RNA transcripts. A first-round RT-PCR of the TCR CDR3 used the HTBI primer set with the Qiagen OneStep RT-PCR kit. The libraries were constructed in a second round of multiplex PCR and then size-selected and purified. The libraries were sequenced on an Illumina HiSeq2000 using paired-end 100 bp reads. Turning to the authors' computational methods: SOAPnuke was used to process the raw data, removing reads that contained adapters or uncalled bases, had a mean Phred below 15, or lacked an exact match to the constant primer or identifier. COPE v1.2.5 was used to merge the high-quality paired reads, and each unique nucleotide sequence was defined as a clonotype. Clonotypes were aligned to IMGT TRBV, TRBD and TRBJ reference segments using MiTCR v1.1. The analysis included only V-J combinations with a frequency above 0.0001, which together covered around 99% of the repertoires. A TCS score was defined as the ratio of F50 (clonal expansion) to E x V (chaos), with BLOSUM62-based TCRdist applied between CDR3 peptides within each V-J. Welch's t-statistics and random forest reduced approximately 520 V-J features to some 14, which were used in a naive Bayes classifier (R e1071). TCRdb trimmed the raw reads at Q25, called clones with MiXCR and kept productive beta chains. All rows with the same CDR3 protein become a single entry with the most common DNA and genes. The V and J calls, along with clone size, are taken from TCRdb and not from the paper's own processing. This sample holds about 370,000 distinct CDR3 sequences; nearly 15% were observed only once. The ten most abundant clones make up approximately 19% of the sample.

This clonotype originated in a woman aged 55-70 years with Graves' ophthalmopathy. The sample taken for sequencing was blood. This chain joins TRBV28 to TRBJ2-5; no D segment can be confidently identified. CDR3 region: CASSFSAETQYF. In nucleotides, the sequence is TGTGCCAGCAGTTTCTCTGCGGAGACCCAGTACTTC.